This T cell receptor beta chain is drawn from a study of CD8 T cells in Susac syndrome. Random hexamers were used to reverse transcribe an amount of roughly 0.45 to 1 ug RNA. Coverage of TCR beta CDR3 amplification by immunoSEQ multiplex PCR extended to 54 Vbeta and 13 Jbeta. Via MiXCR, TCRdb re-called the immunoSEQ multiplex PCR reads, giving one row per CDR3 protein. The data contain around 170,000 distinct CDR3 sequences, roughly 95% of them seen just once; the ten biggest clones take up about 0.16%. Germline lookup yields CDR1 SGDLS and CDR2 YYNGEE. CDR3 size: 13 residues. With 0 bases removed from V and 6 bases from J, the gap between germline ends came to 8 bases. Sequencing of TCR beta was carried out in blood CD8+ and CD4+ T cells. It was treatment-naive patients with stable or active relapsing-remitting disease who made up the multiple sclerosis controls. TEMRA cells were FACS-enriched, and CD8+ and CD4+ T cells were isolated negatively.

This TCR derives from a human donor with multiple sclerosis. The chain is built from TRBV9 and TRBJ2-3; D unclear. Input material: CD8+ T cells from PBMCs. CDR3 in amino acids: CASSVEVQDTQYF. The CDR3 DNA follows: TGTGCCAGCAGCGTAGAGGTTCAGGATACGCAGTATTTT.